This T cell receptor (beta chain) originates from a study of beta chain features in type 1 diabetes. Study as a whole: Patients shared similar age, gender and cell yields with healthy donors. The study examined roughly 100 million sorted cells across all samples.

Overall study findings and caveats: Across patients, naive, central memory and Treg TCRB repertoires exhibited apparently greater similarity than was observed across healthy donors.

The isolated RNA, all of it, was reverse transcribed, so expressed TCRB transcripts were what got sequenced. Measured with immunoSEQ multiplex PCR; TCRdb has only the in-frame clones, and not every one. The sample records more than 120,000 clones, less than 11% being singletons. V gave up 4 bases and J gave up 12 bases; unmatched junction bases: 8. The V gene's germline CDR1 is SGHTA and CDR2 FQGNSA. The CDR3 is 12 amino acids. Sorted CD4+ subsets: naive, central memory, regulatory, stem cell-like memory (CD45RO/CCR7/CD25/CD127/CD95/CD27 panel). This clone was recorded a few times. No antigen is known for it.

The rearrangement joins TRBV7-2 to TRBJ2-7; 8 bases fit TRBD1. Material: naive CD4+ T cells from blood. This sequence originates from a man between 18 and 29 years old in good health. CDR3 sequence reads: CASSWRQGAWYF. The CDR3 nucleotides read TGTGCCAGCAGCTGGCGCCAGGGGGCTTGGTACTTC.